The next 28 T cell receptor beta chains were all read from a single sample in a study of follicular helper T cells after annual influenza vaccination. Assay used: immunoSEQ multiplex PCR; TCRdb lists only in-frame clones, some missing. The sample includes approximately 15,000 clones, about 83% of them seen just once. Time point described: 2015-2016 season, pre-vaccination. Sequences were derived from CXCR5- memory CD4+ T cells sorted from blood, sampled on the day of influenza vaccination. These receptors all stem from an adult who received the influenza vaccine.

The V and J genes are TRBV7-8 and TRBJ1-4; D might be TRBD1 (6 bases). This CDR3 region has 16 residues. Trimming took off 2 bases at V and 4 bases at J, with 14 bases between the two ends. Germline CDR1 SGHVS, CDR2 FQNEAQ. The CDR3 here is CASSLSSVGGNEKLFF. CDR3 sequence (DNA): TGTGCCAGCAGCTTAAGCTCGGTAGGGGGTAATGAAAAACTGTTTTTT.

The CDR3 spells CASSESTQYTAVIRNQPQHF. The CDR3 nucleotides are TGCGCCAGCAGTGAGTCGACTCAGTACACCGCGGTTATTAGAAATCAGCCCCAGCATTTT. V and J are TRBV10-2 and TRBJ1-5; no definite D call. Germline-derived CDR1 and CDR2 are WSHSY and SAAADI. The V and J ends lost 0 bases and 4 bases respectively, with 25 bases between them. The CDR3 runs to 20 residues.

The genes are TRBV18 and TRBJ2-2, with a tentative D call TRBD1 (6 bases). In germline, CDR1 is KGHSH, CDR2 LQKENI. V was shortened by 6 bases and J by 7 bases, with 18 bases between the two germline ends. The CDR3 totals 15 residues. CDR3 bases: TGTGCCAGCTCCTCCGCCCAGGGGCTTGGCGGGGAGCTGTTTTTT. This gives the protein CASSSAQGLGGELFF.

The rearrangement uses TRBV7-3 and TRBJ1-1; D is unclear. The CDR3 has 13 amino acids. V dropped 1 base and J dropped 1 base, with 4 bases sitting between them. The germline V gene has CDR1 SGHTA and CDR2 FQGTGA. The CDR3 bases are TGTGCCAGCAGCTTAAGGGAGAACACTGAAGCTTTCTTT. Protein product: CASSLRENTEAFF.

The chain employs TRBV5-6 and TRBJ1-1, with D perhaps TRBD1 (5 bases). Germline V gene data show CDR1 as SGHDT and CDR2 as YYEEEE. The CDR3 loop spans 14 amino acids. Trimming pared 2 bases from V and 3 bases from J, leaving 11 bases between. The CDR3 region has the DNA TGTGCCAGCAGCTTTGGGGCTCGGGACACTGAAGCTTTCTTT. Its translation: CASSFGARDTEAFF.

V and J are TRBV7-2 and TRBJ2-6, with unresolved D. Germline CDR1 and CDR2: SGHTA and FQGNSA. V was trimmed by 8 bases and J by 1 base, leaving 6 bases between them. The CDR3 totals 13 residues. The CDR3 DNA reads TGTGCCAGCCGCCTTTCTGGGGCCAACGTCCTGACTTTC. This sequence encodes CASRLSGANVLTF.

The J gene is TRBJ2-5, the V gene TRBV5-4; D remains unclear. Germline V gives CDR1 SGHNT, CDR2 YYREEE (reference sequence). V lost 0 bases to trimming and J lost 1 base, with 7 bases between them. CDR3 length: 14 residues. The DNA for the CDR3 is TGTGCCAGCAGCTTGGTTCGCCGCCAAGAGACCCAGTACTTC. It translates to CASSLVRRQETQYF.

The chain recombines TRBV15 with TRBJ1-1, with 7 bases fitting TRBD1. This CDR3 contains 16 residues. The germline gives CDR1 LNHNV, CDR2 YYDKDF (reference sequence). The V gene end was trimmed by 2 bases and the J gene end by 5 bases; junction bases not matched to a gene: 11. The CDR3 DNA reads as TGTGCCACCAGCAGAAAAAATGACAGGGCGGTTACTGAAGCTTTCTTT. This translates into CATSRKNDRAVTEAFF.

V usage is TRBV5-4 and J usage is TRBJ1-6, with 12 bases fitting TRBD1. Germline lookup yields CDR1 SGHNT and CDR2 YYREEE (reference sequence). The CDR3 length is 17 residues. J lost 4 bases, V lost 0 bases, and 2 bases had no gene match. The CDR3: CASSLGGQGAYNSPLHF. CDR3 bases: TGTGCCAGCAGCTTGGGGGGACAGGGGGCGTATAATTCACCCCTCCACTTT.

The gene calls are TRBV11-2 and TRBJ2-7; 11 bases fit TRBD1. Trimming cost V 4 bases and J 2 bases; bases outside gene matches: 7. The CDR3 runs to 16 residues. Germline assignment: CDR1 SGHAT and CDR2 FQNNGV. CDR3 sequence reads: CASSSLMDRGPYEQYF. CDR3 nucleotides: TGTGCCAGCAGCTCTCTAATGGACAGGGGGCCCTACGAGCAGTACTTC.

The chain combines TRBV28 with TRBJ2-2; unclear D gene. The ends were cut back, 6 bases at V and 6 bases at J, with 11 bases in the middle. In germline, CDR1 is MDHEN, CDR2 SYDVKM. The CDR3 length is 13 residues. The CDR3 DNA reads TGTGCCAGCAGGAATAGACGAGCCGGGGAGCTGTTTTTT. Translated, it gives CASRNRRAGELFF.

CDR3 nucleotide sequence: TGTGCCAGCAGCTTGCGGCCTAACTGGGGGGGCTACACCTTC. Its protein is CASSLRPNWGGYTF. The chain joins TRBV5-4 to TRBJ1-2; D is possibly TRBD1 (5 bases). The CDR3 contains 14 residues. Germline V gene lookup returns CDR1 SGHNT and CDR2 YYREEE (reference sequence). The V end was cut by 1 base, the J end by 8 bases, with 15 bases between.

The rearrangement links TRBV1 to TRBJ2-5; the table's D call of TRBD2 was not tested on the DNA. TRBV1 has pseudogene status. The CDR3 is made up of 14 amino acids. CDR3 sequence: CTSSQFPDQETQYF. The CDR3 nucleotides read TGCACCAGCAGCCAATTCCCGGACCAAGAGACCCAGTACTTC.

The chain recombines TRBV18 with TRBJ2-5, with D possibly TRBD2 on 6 matching bases. The V gene's germline CDR1 is KGHSH and CDR2 LQKENI. There are 17 residues in the CDR3. V was cut by 2 bases and J by 0 bases, with 16 bases left in between. The CDR3 DNA sequence: TGTGCCAGCTCACCATCGGCGGGGACTTCATACCAAGAGACCCAGTACTTC. Its protein is CASSPSAGTSYQETQYF.

The chain couples TRBV2 to TRBJ1-5, with 7 nucleotides matching TRBD1. After removal of 4 bases from V and 2 bases from J, the junction contained 8 bases not matched to a gene. Germline values: CDR1 SNHLY, CDR2 FYNNEI. The CDR3 runs to 16 residues. The CDR3 nucleotides are TGTGCCAGCAGTGGACAGGGAACGATTCGCAATCAGCCCCAGCATTTT. Translation gives CASSGQGTIRNQPQHF. Combining the CDR3 with reference TRBV2 and TRBJ1-5 gives the whole variable domain EPEVTQTPSHQVTQMGQEVILRCVPISNHLYFYWYRQILGQKVEFLVSFYNNEISEKSEIFDDQFSVERPDGSNFTLKIRSTKLEDSAMYFCASSGQGTIRNQPQHFGDGTRLSIL.

The chain employs TRBV9 and TRBJ2-7; a weak D match, TRBD2 (5 bases). The germline V gene has CDR1 SGDLS and CDR2 YYNGEE. The CDR3 has 14 amino acids. Trimming took 4 bases from V and 2 from J, leaving 13 bases between them. CDR3 bases: TGTGCCAGCAGCCCCCGGGGTGCGACCTACGAGCAGTACTTC. It encodes CASSPRGATYEQYF.

The chain employs TRBV6-6 and TRBJ2-1, with a weak D call TRBD2 (6 bases). V shed 4 bases and J shed 6 bases, with 13 bases lying between them. Looked up from germline, CDR1 is MNHNY and CDR2 is SVGAGI (reference sequence). The CDR3 has 14 amino acids. The CDR3 DNA is TGTGCCAGCAGTTCGACTAGGGAGCTCAATGAGCAGTTCTTC. Translated, it gives CASSSTRELNEQFF.

J is TRBJ2-3 and V is TRBV5-6; no definite D call. The germline V and J ends were trimmed by 1 base and 2 bases, with 14 bases remaining between them. Germline loops: CDR1 SGHDT, CDR2 YYEEEE. There are 16 residues in the CDR3. The CDR3 nucleotides are TGTGCCAGCAGCTTGCCTTTTTCAACGGACACAGATACGCAGTATTTT. Translated, it gives CASSLPFSTDTDTQYF.

This sequence joins TRBV2 and TRBJ2-2; D is perhaps TRBD2 (6 bases). CDR3 size: 17 residues. V lost 3 bases, J lost 1 base, and 15 bases lay in between. Germline CDR1 and CDR2: SNHLY and FYNNEI. CDR3 bases: TGTGCCAGCAGTGAGAATCTAGCGCGGTGGAACACCGGGGAGCTGTTTTTT. Its translation is CASSENLARWNTGELFF.

The V and J genes are TRBV4-3 and TRBJ1-2; D perhaps matches TRBD1 (5 bases). The CDR3 runs to 13 residues. From germline, CDR1 is LGHNA and CDR2 YSLEER. V was cut by 0 bases and J by 5 bases, with 7 bases left in between. Written as DNA, the CDR3 is TGCGCCAGCAGCCAAGACAGGGTGTATGGCTACACCTTC. Translation gives CASSQDRVYGYTF.

This chain links TRBV27 with TRBJ1-5; 10 bases match TRBD1. The CDR3 contains 16 residues. V lost 0 bases to trimming and J lost 6 bases; unmatched junction nucleotides: 5. CDR1 and CDR2 (germline): MNHEY, SMNVEV (reference sequence). The CDR3 DNA is TGTGCCAGCAGTTTATCCGGGACAGGGGTTTTTCAGCCCCAGCATTTT. Amino acids: CASSLSGTGVFQPQHF.

The chain carries TRBV7-9 and TRBJ2-3; possible D gene TRBD2, 6 bases. V was pared by 4 bases and J by 1 base, with 18 bases between. The germline CDR1 and CDR2 sequences are SEHNR and FQNEAQ (reference sequence). This CDR3 comprises 17 residues. Written as DNA, the CDR3 is TGTGCCAGCAGCTCCCGAGTATCCAGGGAGGGCACAGATACGCAGTATTTT. Amino acids: CASSSRVSREGTDTQYF.

This rearrangement joins TRBV2 to TRBJ1-1, with 7 bases fitting TRBD1. CDR1 is SNHLY, CDR2 FYNNEI, per germline. V shed 8 bases and J 4 bases; nucleotides not matched to a gene: 10. The CDR3 contains 14 residues. In DNA, the CDR3 is TGTGCCAGCGAACAGGGGACCACCCCCACTGAAGCTTTCTTT. Protein sequence: CASEQGTTPTEAFF.

The V gene is TRBV28, the J gene TRBJ1-5; 7 bases match TRBD1. This CDR3 has 14 residues. Trimming cost V 6 bases and J 7 bases; bases outside gene matches: 9. Germline-derived CDR1 and CDR2 are MDHEN and SYDVKM. As DNA, the CDR3 is TGTGCCAGCAGCCGAGACAGGGTTGGGCAGCCCCAGCATTTT. It encodes CASSRDRVGQPQHF.

This clone has just a few counts. V usage is TRBV11-3 and J usage is TRBJ1-6, with D possibly TRBD1 on 5 matching bases. Germline CDR1 is SGHNT and CDR2 is YENEEA. This CDR3 region has 13 residues. V was trimmed by 5 bases and J by 8 bases, leaving 10 bases between them. The CDR3 sequence is CASSMGPDSPLHF. CDR3 coding DNA: TGTGCCAGCAGCATGGGGCCTGATTCACCCCTCCACTTT.

V gene TRBV4-1 combines with J gene TRBJ1-4; D perhaps matches TRBD1 (5 bases). CDR1 is MGHRA, CDR2 YSYEKL, per germline. The CDR3 loop spans 17 amino acids. V was cut by 1 base and J by 5 bases, with 17 bases left in between. In DNA form, the CDR3 reads TGCGCCAGCAGCCAAGTGGACATGGGGTTCCTAAATGAAAAACTGTTTTTT. This codes for CASSQVDMGFLNEKLFF.

The rearrangement links TRBV4-1 to TRBJ2-7; 12 bases are shared with TRBD2. Germline CDR1 and CDR2: MGHRA and YSYEKL. Trimming cost V 1 base and J 5 bases; bases outside gene matches: 6. This CDR3 spans 16 amino acids. The CDR3 nucleotides read TGCGCCAGCAGCCAAGGCCTAGCGGGGGGGCAGGACGAGCAGTACTTC. Its protein product is CASSQGLAGGQDEQYF.

The rearrangement links TRBV5-1 to TRBJ2-1; 11 bases match TRBD2. CDR1 and CDR2 (germline): SGHRS, YFSETQ. With 4 bases clipped from V and 2 bases from J, the junction kept 8 bases outside the gene matches. This CDR3 comprises 17 residues. The CDR3 loop reads CASSVLYSGGAYNEQFF. CDR3 in DNA: TGCGCCAGCAGCGTACTGTATAGCGGGGGGGCCTACAATGAGCAGTTCTTC.